This T cell receptor (beta chain) stems from a study of blood T cell repertoires in COVID-19. As for the study in general: The samples span acute and convalescent COVID-19 from the United States, Italy and Spain. The cDNA or gDNA used as material had been derived from T cells, B-cell-depleted T cells, or PBMCs.

Data came from immunoSEQ multiplex PCR; TCRdb stores just in-frame clones and leaves some out. This table has about 220,000 clones, 84% appearing once. The germline gives CDR1 SNHLY, CDR2 FYNNEI. This CDR3 region has 16 residues. With V trimmed by 7 bases and J by 4 bases, 11 bases remained unmatched. Sequenced sample: peripheral blood. V gene TRBV2 combines with J gene TRBJ2-3; 10 bases align to TRBD2. The clonotype originates from a man in his forties or fifties with active or convalescent COVID-19. CDR3 nucleotide sequence: TGTGCCAGCACCCTCCTAGCGGGAGATTATGCAGATACGCAGTATTTT. This gives the protein CASTLLAGDYADTQYF.